This T cell receptor beta chain was recovered during a study of cytomegalovirus exposure and HLA in healthy donors. Study in general: As an earlier analysis found, about 179 million T cells yielded 117 million unique TCR beta sequences.

Study-wide points: Accurate prediction of HLA-A and HLA-B alleles (for most subjects) was reportedly achieved from TCR beta sequences. Among TCR beta chains, those listed as cytomegalovirus-associated numbered about 160.

Primers: 60 Vbeta forward and 13 Jbeta reverse. Here immunoSEQ multiplex PCR was the method, and the copy in TCRdb shows in-frame clones only, minus some. The data show approximately 210,000 clones, with about four fifths seen just once and more than 1.5% held by the top ten. The table lists this clone with a count of one. Its specificity is unknown. This CDR3 is built from 13 residues. Germline loops: CDR1 MNHNS, CDR2 SASEGT. Trimming removed 5 bases from V and 2 bases from J, with 10 bases in between. The specimen sequenced was PBMCs. This receptor was taken from a girl aged 5-17 years in good health and CMV-seropositive. This chain connects TRBV6-1 to TRBJ2-7, with D unresolved. The CDR3 region is CASSPEQTYEQYF. In DNA, the CDR3 is TGTGCCAGCAGTCCCGAACAGACCTACGAGCAGTACTTC.